The T cell receptor beta chain under discussion was sequenced for a study of T-cell reconstitution after alpha-beta-depleted transplantation in children. This clonotype appeared a few times. Its cognate antigen is unknown. Preparation of the TCRbeta library used unique molecular identifiers. From the PCR reads, TCRdb called clonotypes with MiXCR, one entry per CDR3 protein. The sample shows more than 500,000 distinct CDR3 sequences, around 10% of them seen only once. The CDR3 sequence is 13 residues long. Trimming took off 5 bases at V and 4 bases at J, with 13 bases between the two ends. Germline-derived CDR1 and CDR2 are SGHRS and YFSETQ. Study-wide results and limits: Expanded clones from the graft, numbering several hundred, reportedly supplied alpha-beta T cells about two months after transplant. Diversity and T-cell counts at one year after transplant derived mostly from new T cells. From surviving recipient T cells and thymic progenitors came the high day-60 TCRbeta diversity observed in some patients.

This chain connects TRBV5-1 to TRBJ2-7; D is tentatively TRBD1 or TRBD2 (5 bases each). Specimen: PBMCs, mostly from graft donor cells, collected 180 days after TCRalphabeta/CD19-depleted stem cell transplant. This clonotype was obtained from a female patient between 2 and 15 years old who had a stem cell transplant for aplastic anemia, so the T cells may come from the graft donor. CDR3: CASSRDGAYEQYF. DNA for the CDR3: TGCGCCAGCAGTCGGGACGGCGCTTACGAGCAGTACTTC.